The clone carrying this T cell receptor (beta chain) was found once. From blood CD8+ and CD4+ T cells, TCR beta sequences were generated. Reverse transcription of about 0.45 to 1 ug RNA used random hexamers. By means of immunoSEQ multiplex PCR, TCR beta CDR3 spanning 54 Vbeta and 13 Jbeta underwent amplification. TCRdb used MiXCR to reprocess the immunoSEQ multiplex PCR reads, holding one entry per CDR3 protein. The sample lists 200,000 to 300,000 distinct CDR3 sequences; less than 96% were seen once. These data originate in a study of CD8 T cells in Susac syndrome. About the research overall: Patients with Susac syndrome had blood drawn and were at that point therapy-naive, on corticosteroids, or on intravenous immunoglobulin alone.

In germline, CDR1 is LNHNV, CDR2 YYDKDF (reference sequence). The germline V and J ends were trimmed by 4 bases and 4 bases, with 20 bases remaining between them. The CDR3 length is 17 residues. Sequenced input: CD4+ T cells from PBMCs. The TCR comes from a human donor with Susac syndrome. The chain joins TRBV15 to TRBJ1-3; no definite D call. CDR3 bases: TGTGCCACCAGCACGGGAACGAGTGAAGGGAGGGGAAACACCATATATTTT. This translates into CATSTGTSEGRGNTIYF.